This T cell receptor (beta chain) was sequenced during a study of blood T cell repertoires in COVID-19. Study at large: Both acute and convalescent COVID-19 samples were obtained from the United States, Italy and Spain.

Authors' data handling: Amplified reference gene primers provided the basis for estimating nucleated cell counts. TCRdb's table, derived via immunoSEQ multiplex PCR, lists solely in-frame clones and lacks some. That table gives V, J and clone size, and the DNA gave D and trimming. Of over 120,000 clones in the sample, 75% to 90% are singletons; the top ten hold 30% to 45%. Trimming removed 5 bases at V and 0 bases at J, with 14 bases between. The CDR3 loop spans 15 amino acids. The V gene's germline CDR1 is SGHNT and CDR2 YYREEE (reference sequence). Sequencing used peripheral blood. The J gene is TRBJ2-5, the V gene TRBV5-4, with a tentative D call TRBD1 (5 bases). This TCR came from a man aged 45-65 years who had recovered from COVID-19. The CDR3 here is CASSYEAQDQETQYF. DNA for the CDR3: TGTGCCAGCAGTTATGAGGCACAGGACCAAGAGACCCAGTACTTC.